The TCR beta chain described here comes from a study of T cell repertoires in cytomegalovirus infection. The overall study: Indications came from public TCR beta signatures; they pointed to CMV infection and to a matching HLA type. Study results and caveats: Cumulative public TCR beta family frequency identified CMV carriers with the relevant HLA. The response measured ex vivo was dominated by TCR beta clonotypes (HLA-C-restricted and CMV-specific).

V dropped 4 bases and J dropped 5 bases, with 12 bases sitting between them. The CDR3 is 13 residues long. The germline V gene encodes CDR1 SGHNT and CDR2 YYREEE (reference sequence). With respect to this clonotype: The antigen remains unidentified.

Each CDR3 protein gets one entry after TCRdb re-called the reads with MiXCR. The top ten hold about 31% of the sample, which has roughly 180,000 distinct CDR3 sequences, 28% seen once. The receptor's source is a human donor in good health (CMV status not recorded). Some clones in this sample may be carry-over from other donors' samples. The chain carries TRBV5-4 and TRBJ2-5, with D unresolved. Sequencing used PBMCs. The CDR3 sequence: CASSPQLQETQYF. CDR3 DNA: TGTGCCAGCAGCCCACAATTGCAGGAGACCCAGTACTTC. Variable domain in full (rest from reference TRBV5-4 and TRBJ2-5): ETGVTQSPTHLIKTRGQQVTLRCSSQSGHNTVSWYQQALGQGPQFIFQYYREEENGRGNFPPRFSGLQFPNYSSELNVNALELDDSALYLCASSPQLQETQYFGPGTRLLVL.